This T cell receptor (beta chain) appears in the sequencing data of a study of T cell responses to AZD1222 COVID-19 vaccine. Study conclusions and caveats: Females made up more of the donors, who were largely white British, and clonal diversity may have come out too low. Epitopes outside B.1.351 and B.1.1.7 mutated regions reportedly drew nearly half of spike TCRs. Sampling that yielded the repertoires occurred only after the peak T cell response. Spike regions recognized by vaccine-associated CD4 TCRs spanned the protein, led by 160-218 and 743-854.

The data were produced by immunoSEQ multiplex PCR, yet TCRdb's version contains in-frame clones alone and is incomplete. Here the sample spans 180,000 or so clones, 80% to 95% being singletons. V lost 3 bases and J lost 9; bases outside the gene matches: 8. This CDR3 is 15 amino acids long. Germline V gene data show CDR1 as MNHEY and CDR2 as SMNVEV (reference sequence). Remarks on this clone: Its antigen remains unknown.

The input for sequencing was peripheral blood, taken 28 days after the second AZD1222 dose. The clonotype comes from an adult who received the AZD1222 COVID-19 vaccine. This chain uses TRBV27 with TRBJ1-6; 7 positions agree with TRBD1. This CDR3 reads CASSFSGQNLSPLHF. The CDR3 nucleotides are TGTGCCAGCAGTTTCTCGGGACAGAACCTTTCACCCCTCCACTTT.